The next 19 T cell receptor beta chains were all read from a single sample in a study of blood T cell repertoires in COVID-19. Assay: immunoSEQ multiplex PCR; the TCRdb copy retains only in-frame clones and omits some. The sample consists of fewer than 20,000 clones, approximately 83% of them appearing once. The sequencing sample was made of peripheral blood. These TCRs come from a man between 65 and 79 years old in a cohort sampled during active COVID-19.

For the CDR3, the DNA is TGTGCCAGCAGCCAAGAGGGGCGGGAGAGGTTCGAGCAGTACTTC. Its protein is CASSQEGRERFEQYF. The genes are TRBV4-2 and TRBJ2-7, with 7 bases identical to TRBD2. The V and J ends lost 0 bases and 6 bases, in that order; junction bases with no gene match: 8. The CDR3 covers 15 residues. Per the germline V gene, CDR1 is LGHNA and CDR2 is YNFKEQ.

The V call is TRBV7-7, the J call TRBJ2-5; 7 positions match TRBD1. The J segment lost 5 bases and the V segment lost 3 bases, leaving 9 bases of the junction unmatched. Germline values: CDR1 SSHAT, CDR2 FNYEAQ (reference sequence). The CDR3 loop spans 15 amino acids. The CDR3 sequence is CASSLIQGRGETQYF. The CDR3 DNA is TGTGCCAGCAGCTTGATACAGGGGAGAGGGGAGACCCAGTACTTC.

This chain links TRBV18 with TRBJ1-2; 7 bases line up with TRBD1. Looked up from germline, CDR1 is KGHSH and CDR2 is LQKENI. V lost 1 base and J lost 4; bases outside the gene matches: 6. This CDR3 spans 15 amino acids. In DNA, the CDR3 is TGTGCCAGCTCACCACAGGGGGCAGGGGTCTATGGCTACACCTTC. Protein sequence: CASSPQGAGVYGYTF.

The J gene is TRBJ2-7, the V gene TRBV5-4; 8 nucleotides line up with TRBD1. Trimming at V came to 0 bases and at J to 4 bases, leaving 3 bases not matched to a gene. The CDR3 is 14 residues long. Germline assignment: CDR1 SGHNT and CDR2 YYREEE (reference sequence). The CDR3 DNA reads TGTGCCAGCAGCTTGGAGGACAGGGATTACGAGCAGTACTTC. Its protein is CASSLEDRDYEQYF.

The rearrangement links TRBV27 to TRBJ2-1; 10 nucleotides line up with TRBD2. From germline, CDR1 is MNHEY and CDR2 SMNVEV (reference sequence). Unmatched junction bases numbered 7, after V lost 6 bases and J lost 8 bases. The CDR3 extends over 14 amino acids. The CDR3 region is CASRERGGVDEQFF. CDR3 DNA sequence: TGTGCCAGCAGAGAGCGGGGGGGAGTCGATGAGCAGTTCTTC.

V is TRBV30 and J is TRBJ2-3, with 8 positions matching TRBD2. The CDR3 length is 14 residues. Per the germline V gene, CDR1 is GTSNPN and CDR2 is SVGIG (reference sequence). Losses at the gene ends were 5 bases for V and 2 bases for J; bases not matched to a gene: 6. CDR3 nucleotide sequence: TGTGCCTGGCAACCGGGACTAGACACAGATACGCAGTATTTT. It codes for CAWQPGLDTDTQYF.

This clone is medium-sized (0.01 to 0.1%). Different DNA sequences within this sample yield the same CDR3. The CDR3 DNA is TGTGCCAGCAGCGCCTCTGGAGGCGGGAGGACTGCCGGGGAGCTGTTTTTT. It is translated as CASSASGGGRTAGELFF. This chain connects TRBV9 to TRBJ2-2; 8 nucleotides agree with TRBD2. The V gene end was trimmed by 3 bases and the J gene end by 6 bases; junction bases not matched to a gene: 13. In germline, CDR1 is SGDLS, CDR2 YYNGEE. This CDR3 is built from 17 residues.

This clone was recorded once. The chain links TRBV5-6 to TRBJ2-3, with D possibly matching TRBD1 (6 bases). Germline loops: CDR1 SGHDT, CDR2 YYEEEE. V was shortened by 4 bases and J by 2 bases, with 14 bases between the two germline ends. This CDR3 is built from 15 residues. The CDR3 here is CASSPGTTVTDTQYF. CDR3 sequence (DNA): TGTGCCAGCAGCCCTGGGACAACAGTCACAGATACGCAGTATTTT.

This clone occurred once. V and J are TRBV28 and TRBJ1-2, with TRBD1 matching 8 bases. The germline V gene encodes CDR1 MDHEN and CDR2 SYDVKM. The CDR3 is 15 amino acids. The V gene end was trimmed by 3 bases and the J gene end by 5 bases; junction bases not matched to a gene: 8. CDR3 residues: CASSFQGAPGYGYTF. CDR3 DNA sequence: TGTGCCAGCAGTTTTCAGGGGGCCCCAGGGTATGGCTACACCTTC.

The chain has TRBV10-3 and TRBJ2-5; D unresolved. The CDR3 has 12 residues. Trimming removed 3 bases at V and 3 bases at J, with 5 bases between. Looked up from germline, CDR1 is ENHRY and CDR2 is SYGVKD. In DNA form, the CDR3 reads TGTGCCATCAGTGAAACTGAAGAGACCCAGTACTTC. Amino acids: CAISETEETQYF.

The rearrangement links TRBV7-9 to TRBJ2-1; D possibly corresponds to TRBD2 (5 bases). Trimming removed 0 bases from V and 3 bases from J, with 9 bases in between. This CDR3 has 15 amino acids. Looked up from germline, CDR1 is SEHNR and CDR2 is FQNEAQ (reference sequence). The CDR3 coding sequence is TGTGCCAGCAGCTTAGCAGAGGGCTACTACAATGAGCAGTTCTTC. Protein: CASSLAEGYYNEQFF.

The chain links TRBV4-1 to TRBJ2-5; no definite D call. V was clipped by 0 bases and J by 2 bases, with 16 bases between them. The CDR3 extends over 17 amino acids. The germline gives CDR1 MGHRA, CDR2 YSYEKL. The CDR3 region has the DNA TGCGCCAGCAGCCAAGATGAGTCCGGTAATCGGCAAGAGACCCAGTACTTC. Translating it yields CASSQDESGNRQETQYF.

The chain couples TRBV6-1 to TRBJ2-3; D is perhaps TRBD1 (5 bases). The CDR3 loop spans 16 amino acids. V lost 1 base to trimming and J lost 0 bases, with 11 bases between them. Germline values: CDR1 MNHNS, CDR2 SASEGT. The CDR3 region is CASSEVSTVSTDTQYF. CDR3 nucleotides: TGTGCCAGCAGTGAAGTTTCGACAGTTAGCACAGATACGCAGTATTTT.

The rearrangement uses TRBV5-1 and TRBJ2-7; TRBD1 agrees at 8 bases. The CDR3 loop spans 13 amino acids. V lost 2 bases and J lost 5; bases outside the gene matches: 3. CDR1 is SGHRS, CDR2 YFSETQ, per germline. The CDR3 DNA sequence: TGCGCCAGCAGCTTACAGGGGGGAGACGAGCAGTACTTC. Its protein product is CASSLQGGDEQYF.

This chain uses TRBV7-6 with TRBJ2-1, with a possible D match to TRBD2 (5 bases). Trimming left V 1 base short and J 3 bases short, with 7 bases between. Germline V CDR1 and CDR2: SGHVS, FNYEAQ. The CDR3 extends over 14 amino acids. CDR3 DNA sequence: TGTGCCAGCAGCTTAGGGACTGGCTACAATGAGCAGTTCTTC. This sequence encodes CASSLGTGYNEQFF.

This clone was picked up a small number of times. The rearrangement uses TRBV9 and TRBJ2-5; TRBD2 matches at 8 bases. The V gene's germline CDR1 is SGDLS and CDR2 YYNGEE. This CDR3 comprises 15 residues. V lost 4 bases to trimming and J lost 0 bases; unmatched junction nucleotides: 5. CDR3 in DNA: TGTGCCAGCAGCACCATAGCGGGGCACCAAGAGACCCAGTACTTC. It codes for CASSTIAGHQETQYF.

This chain joins TRBV5-4 and TRBJ2-1, with D maybe TRBD2 (5 bases). This CDR3 is built from 14 residues. From germline, CDR1 is SGHNT and CDR2 YYREEE (reference sequence). V was pared by 1 base and J by 5 bases, with 10 bases between. Written as DNA, the CDR3 is TGTGCCAGCAGCTTGAGAGGGATCCACAATGAGCAGTTCTTC. It encodes CASSLRGIHNEQFF.

The genes are TRBV11-2 and TRBJ1-4; a possible D gene is TRBD1 (6 bases). V dropped 4 bases and J dropped 7 bases, with 10 bases sitting between them. The CDR3 is 13 residues long. Germline CDR1 is SGHAT and CDR2 is FQNNGV. The CDR3 is CASSSQGTEKLFF. The CDR3 DNA follows: TGTGCCAGCAGCTCCCAGGGGACTGAAAAACTGTTTTTT.

The CDR3 bases are TGCAGTGCTAGTGGCAGCGGGTCTATCAATTACAATGAGCAGTTCTTC. It codes for CSASGSGSINYNEQFF. The chain employs TRBV20-1 and TRBJ2-1; perhaps TRBD2 as D (6 bases). Germline V CDR1 and CDR2: DFQATT, SNEGSKA (reference sequence). CDR3 length equals 16 residues. Trimming took off 3 bases at V and 4 bases at J, with 19 bases between the two ends.